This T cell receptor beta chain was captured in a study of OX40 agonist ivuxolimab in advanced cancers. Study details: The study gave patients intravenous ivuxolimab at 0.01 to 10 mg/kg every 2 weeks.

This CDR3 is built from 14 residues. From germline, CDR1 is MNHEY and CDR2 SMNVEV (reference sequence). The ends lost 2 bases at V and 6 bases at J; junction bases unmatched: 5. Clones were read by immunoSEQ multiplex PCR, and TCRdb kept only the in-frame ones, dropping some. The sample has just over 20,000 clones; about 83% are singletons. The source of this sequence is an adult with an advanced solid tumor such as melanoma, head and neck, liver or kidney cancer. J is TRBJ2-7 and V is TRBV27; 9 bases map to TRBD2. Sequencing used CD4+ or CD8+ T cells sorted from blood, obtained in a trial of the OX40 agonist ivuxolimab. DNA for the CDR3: TGTGCCAGCAGTTTAGGGCTAGCGGGGCGCGAGCAGTACTTC. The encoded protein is CASSLGLAGREQYF.